The rows below give T cell receptor beta chains drawn from one sample of a study of cytomegalovirus exposure and HLA in healthy donors. The data were produced by immunoSEQ multiplex PCR, yet TCRdb's version contains in-frame clones alone and is incomplete. The data show some 200,000 clones, approximately 85% seen once. Specimen: PBMCs. The receptors here all came from a woman aged 45-60 years in good health and CMV-seropositive. The CDR3 runs from the conserved cysteine through the conserved F or W. Fields, in order: J gene, D gene, V gene, clone size, CDR3 DNA, CDR3 protein. The D gene is left open where the match is weak. Where a row states a size, it is once, few, many or the class of an expanded clone; other rows omit it.

j_call: TRBJ2-6
d_call: .
v_call: TRBV11-2
clone_size: .
cdr3_nt: TGTGCCAGCAGCCTTTTCGATTCAGGGGCCAACGGCCTGACTTTC
cdr3_aa: CASSLFDSGANGLTF

j_call: TRBJ2-7
d_call: .
v_call: TRBV7-2
clone_size: .
cdr3_nt: TGTGCCAGCAGCTTCCGTAGAACTAACCAGAAAAACGAGCAGTACTTC
cdr3_aa: CASSFRRTNQKNEQYF

j_call: TRBJ1-1
d_call: TRBD1
v_call: TRBV10-3
clone_size: .
cdr3_nt: TGTGCCATCGCAGTCAGGGGGTCGGAGACTGAAGCTTTCTTT
cdr3_aa: CAIAVRGSETEAFF

j_call: TRBJ2-5
d_call: TRBD2
v_call: TRBV29-1
clone_size: .
cdr3_nt: TGCAGCGTTGAAGATCCGGGGGGGCGGGAGACCCAGTACTTC
cdr3_aa: CSVEDPGGRETQYF

j_call: TRBJ2-1
d_call: TRBD2
v_call: TRBV7-9
clone_size: .
cdr3_nt: TGTGCCAGCAGCTTAGCGGGGGGGTCGCATGAGCAGTTCTTC
cdr3_aa: CASSLAGGSHEQFF

j_call: TRBJ1-2
d_call: TRBD1
v_call: TRBV10-3
clone_size: .
cdr3_nt: TGTGCCATCAGTGAGCCTGGCACTAAGGGGGCGAGTGGCTACACCTTC
cdr3_aa: CAISEPGTKGASGYTF

j_call: TRBJ2-7
d_call: .
v_call: TRBV7-7
clone_size: once
cdr3_nt: TGTGCCAGCAGCTTAGGTCACCTGGAGGAGCAGTACTTC
cdr3_aa: CASSLGHLEEQYF

j_call: TRBJ2-7
d_call: .
v_call: TRBV6-5
clone_size: .
cdr3_nt: TGTGCCAGCAGTTACTCGATGGGCGCAGGGCCCTACGAGCAGTACTTC
cdr3_aa: CASSYSMGAGPYEQYF

j_call: TRBJ2-7
d_call: TRBD1
v_call: TRBV30
clone_size: .
cdr3_nt: TGTGCCTGGAGAGGGAAGGGGGCTATCTACGAGCAGTACTTC
cdr3_aa: CAWRGKGAIYEQYF

j_call: TRBJ2-5
d_call: .
v_call: TRBV5-1
clone_size: .
cdr3_nt: TGCGCCAGCAGCTTGGCAGGGAACCAAGAGACCCAGTACTTC
cdr3_aa: CASSLAGNQETQYF

j_call: TRBJ1-6
d_call: .
v_call: TRBV5-1
clone_size: .
cdr3_nt: TGCGCCAGCAGCTTGCCCACAGGCACCCTCCACTTT
cdr3_aa: CASSLPTGTLHF

j_call: TRBJ1-6
d_call: TRBD1
v_call: TRBV28
clone_size: .
cdr3_nt: TGTGCCAGCAGTGACCCCCGACAGGGAATCTATAATTCACCCCTCCACTTT
cdr3_aa: CASSDPRQGIYNSPLHF

j_call: TRBJ2-1
d_call: TRBD2
v_call: TRBV15
clone_size: once
cdr3_nt: TGTGCCACCAGCACAGGACTAGCGGGACCCGAGTTATCCTACAATGAGCAGTTCTTC
cdr3_aa: CATSTGLAGPELSYNEQFF

j_call: TRBJ2-3
d_call: TRBD1
v_call: TRBV5-1
clone_size: .
cdr3_nt: TGCGCCAGCAGCCCAGGGGACAGGGACGCAGATACGCAGTATTTT
cdr3_aa: CASSPGDRDADTQYF

j_call: TRBJ1-5
d_call: .
v_call: TRBV5-1
clone_size: .
cdr3_nt: TGCGCCAGACAAGATAGGACACCTTATAGCAATCAGCCCCAGCATTTT
cdr3_aa: CARQDRTPYSNQPQHF

j_call: TRBJ1-5
d_call: TRBD1
v_call: TRBV29-1
clone_size: .
cdr3_nt: TGCAGCGCCCAGGGGACAGCCGATCCAAATCAGCCCCAGCATTTT
cdr3_aa: CSAQGTADPNQPQHF

j_call: TRBJ2-5
d_call: TRBD2
v_call: TRBV5-4
clone_size: .
cdr3_nt: TGTGCCAGCAGCCCGAGGGCTAGCGGGGGGCCGAAGGAGACCCAGTACTTC
cdr3_aa: CASSPRASGGPKETQYF

j_call: TRBJ2-7
d_call: TRBD1
v_call: TRBV10-3
clone_size: few
cdr3_nt: TGTGCCATCACCCCCGGACAGGGGGCCTACGAGCAGTACTTC
cdr3_aa: CAITPGQGAYEQYF

j_call: TRBJ2-5
d_call: TRBD2
v_call: TRBV7-9
clone_size: .
cdr3_nt: TGTGCCAGCAGCTTAGCGACGGGAGGAATGGAGACCCAGTACTTC
cdr3_aa: CASSLATGGMETQYF

j_call: TRBJ2-3
d_call: .
v_call: TRBV7-2
clone_size: few
cdr3_nt: TGTGCCAGCAGCCGTCGGGGAGCAGATACGCAGTATTTT
cdr3_aa: CASSRRGADTQYF

j_call: TRBJ1-5
d_call: .
v_call: TRBV16
clone_size: .
cdr3_nt: TGTGCCAGCAGCCAATCCGGGCGACAGGACAATCAGCCCCAGCATTTT
cdr3_aa: CASSQSGRQDNQPQHF

j_call: TRBJ2-1
d_call: TRBD2
v_call: TRBV18
clone_size: .
cdr3_nt: TGTGCCAGCTCAAACGGACTAGCGGGAAGCTCCTACAATGAGCAGTTCTTC
cdr3_aa: CASSNGLAGSSYNEQFF

j_call: TRBJ1-4
d_call: .
v_call: TRBV4-3
clone_size: .
cdr3_nt: TGCGCCAGCAGCCATCGACAGCACTCTAATGAAAAACTGTTTTTT
cdr3_aa: CASSHRQHSNEKLFF

j_call: TRBJ1-5
d_call: TRBD1
v_call: TRBV28
clone_size: once
cdr3_nt: TGTGCCAGCAGTTTACCAGGGGGGTTGGGCGATCAGCCCCAGCATTTT
cdr3_aa: CASSLPGGLGDQPQHF

j_call: TRBJ2-7
d_call: .
v_call: TRBV5-4
clone_size: .
cdr3_nt: TGTGCCAGCAGCCACGGACAGAGCTCCTACGAGCAGTACTTC
cdr3_aa: CASSHGQSSYEQYF

j_call: TRBJ2-1
d_call: TRBD1
v_call: TRBV6-1
clone_size: .
cdr3_nt: TGTGCCAGCAGTGAAACAGGGGCCTACAATGAGCAGTTCTTC
cdr3_aa: CASSETGAYNEQFF

j_call: TRBJ2-5
d_call: .
v_call: TRBV21-1
clone_size: few
cdr3_nt: TGTGCCAGCAGCAAAGTACAGGGAGAGACCCAGTACTTC
cdr3_aa: CASSKVQGETQYF

j_call: TRBJ2-5
d_call: TRBD2
v_call: TRBV4-3
clone_size: .
cdr3_nt: TGCGCCAGCAGCCAAGCCCCCCGACTAGCGGGGGGGCTGCGAGAGACCCAGTACTTC
cdr3_aa: CASSQAPRLAGGLRETQYF

j_call: TRBJ1-2
d_call: .
v_call: TRBV27
clone_size: .
cdr3_nt: TGTGCCAGCAGTTCTGCCTCCTATCGCTATGGCTACACCTTC
cdr3_aa: CASSSASYRYGYTF

j_call: TRBJ1-2
d_call: .
v_call: TRBV6-1
clone_size: .
cdr3_nt: TGTGCCAGCAGTGATGTACAGGGCCGCCCTGGTGGCTACACCTTC
cdr3_aa: CASSDVQGRPGGYTF